These 24 T cell receptor beta chains came from one sample sequenced in a study of shared clonotypes between healthy human individuals (dated by TCRdb to the early 2020s). Libraries were built with the immunoSEQ multiplex PCR assay. In its TCRdb copy, this immuneACCESS table keeps in-frame sequences only and misses some clones. Where compared with another copy, unresolved V genes explain less than half of these, and the others have no known cause. The sample contains roughly 2.1 million clones, about 93% of them found a single time. Of the sample, 1.7% is held by the ten largest clones. CD8 naive samples consisted of CD45RO-negative cells that were positively selected for CCR7, yielding a CD45RA+CCR7+ population without TemRA cells. Sample: naive CD8+ T cells from PBMCs. In the paper's terms, the cell subset or site label means: CD45RA+CCR7+. These receptors all come from a man younger than 30 in good health. Some clones in this sample may be carry-over from other donors' samples.

The chain is built from TRBV19 and TRBJ2-7; a weak D match, TRBD2 (5 bases). The germline gives CDR1 LNHDA, CDR2 SQIVND (reference sequence). The CDR3 has 13 amino acids. V shed 9 bases and J shed 4 bases, with 16 bases lying between them. This CDR3 is CASLNPGGYEQYF. In DNA, the CDR3 is TGTGCCAGCCTGAATCCGGGCGGGTACGAGCAGTACTTC. The full variable domain, rest sourced from reference TRBV19 and TRBJ2-7, is DGGITQSPKYLFRKEGQNVTLSCEQNLNHDAMYWYRQDPGQGLRLIYYSQIVNDFQKGDIAEGYSVSREKKESFPLTVTSAQKNPTAFYLCASLNPGGYEQYFGPGTRLTVT.

As regards this clone: The sample holds other DNA sequences that translate to the same CDR3. V usage is TRBV19 and J usage is TRBJ2-1; D unclear. The germline V gene encodes CDR1 LNHDA and CDR2 SQIVND (reference sequence). The CDR3 has 14 residues. Trimming took 5 bases from V and 0 from J, leaving 8 bases between them. The chain's CDR3 is CASSSRSSYNEQFF. CDR3 nucleotide sequence: TGTGCCAGTAGTTCCCGGAGCTCCTACAATGAGCAGTTCTTC.

This clone has just one count. V and J are TRBV7-9 and TRBJ2-3; D gene uncertain. With 5 bases removed from V and 2 bases from J, the gap between germline ends came to 14 bases. The CDR3 consists of 15 residues. Germline CDR1 SEHNR, CDR2 FQNEAQ (reference sequence). The DNA of the CDR3 is TGTGCCAGCAGCCTCCCCCTTGGATTCACAGATACGCAGTATTTT. Translation: CASSLPLGFTDTQYF.

The chain recombines TRBV10-3 with TRBJ2-1, with TRBD1 matching 9 bases. Germline values: CDR1 ENHRY, CDR2 SYGVKD. V shed 7 bases and J 10 bases; nucleotides not matched to a gene: 2. This CDR3 is 11 amino acids long. The CDR3 DNA is TGTGCCATCAAAACAGGGGGCGAGCAGTTCTTC. It encodes CAIKTGGEQFF.

The gene calls are TRBV4-3 and TRBJ2-7, with 9 bases matching TRBD1. Germline V CDR1 and CDR2: LGHNA, YSLEER. The V gene end was trimmed by 2 bases and the J gene end by 5 bases; junction bases not matched to a gene: 4. The CDR3 totals 14 residues. CDR3 region: CASSQTGGLDEQYF. DNA of the CDR3: TGCGCCAGCAGCCAAACAGGGGGCCTGGACGAGCAGTACTTC.

The rearrangement uses TRBV28 and TRBJ2-5, with 7 bases aligning to TRBD1. V shed 5 bases and J 4 bases; nucleotides not matched to a gene: 7. The CDR3 totals 14 residues. Germline values: CDR1 MDHEN, CDR2 SYDVKM. The DNA of the CDR3 is TGTGCCAGCAGTGCTACAGGGGCGCGAGAGACCCAGTACTTC. It codes for CASSATGARETQYF.

The gene calls are TRBV9 and TRBJ1-1, with 8 bases that match TRBD1. Looked up from germline, CDR1 is SGDLS and CDR2 is YYNGEE. J lost 4 bases, V lost 3 bases, and 8 bases had no gene match. The length of the CDR3 is 15 residues. CDR3 in amino acids: CASSAGLQGGTEAFF. CDR3 nucleotide sequence: TGTGCCAGCAGCGCCGGATTACAGGGGGGCACTGAAGCTTTCTTT.

The chain has TRBV5-1 and TRBJ2-2; unclear D gene. V was pared by 1 base and J by 4 bases, with 8 bases between. CDR1 is SGHRS and CDR2 is YFSETQ in the germline V gene. The length of the CDR3 is 14 residues. The CDR3: CASSLSVTTGELFF. CDR3 coding DNA: TGCGCCAGCAGCTTGAGCGTGACCACCGGGGAGCTGTTTTTT.

This chain connects TRBV5-6 to TRBJ2-7; a weak D match, TRBD1 (7 bases). V was clipped by 4 bases and J by 4 bases, with 21 bases between them. This CDR3 comprises 16 residues. Germline V gives CDR1 SGHDT, CDR2 YYEEEE. CDR3 protein: CASSGGTATPYYEQYF. CDR3 coding DNA: TGTGCCAGCAGCGGAGGGACAGCCACCCCATATTACGAGCAGTACTTC.

The chain employs TRBV5-4 and TRBJ1-1; 10 positions match TRBD1. Per the germline V gene, CDR1 is SGHNT and CDR2 is YYREEE (reference sequence). V gave up 4 bases and J gave up 8 bases; unmatched junction bases: 5. CDR3 length: 13 amino acids. CDR3 sequence reads: CASSPGQGVEAFF. The CDR3 nucleotides read TGTGCCAGCAGCCCCGGACAGGGGGTCGAAGCTTTCTTT.

The rearrangement joins TRBV4-3 to TRBJ2-2; D may be TRBD2 (6 bases). CDR1 and CDR2 from the germline V gene are LGHNA and YSLEER. This CDR3 is 15 amino acids long. V was trimmed by 4 bases and J by 6 bases, leaving 15 bases between them. The CDR3 protein is CASSRGSWGAGELFF. The CDR3 nucleotides are TGCGCCAGCAGCCGAGGGAGTTGGGGGGCCGGGGAGCTGTTTTTT.

On this clone: A much bigger clone sits one base away, suggesting this may be a read error. The same CDR3 can be traced to other DNA sequences in this sample. The genes are TRBV5-4 and TRBJ1-1; D is ambiguous. Trimming stripped 2 bases from V and 2 bases from J, with 1 base between. CDR1 is SGHNT and CDR2 is YYREEE in the germline V gene (reference sequence). The CDR3 spans 11 residues. The CDR3 coding sequence is TGTGCCAGCAGCTTAAACACTGAAGCTTTCTTT. Protein product: CASSLNTEAFF.

V is TRBV27 and J is TRBJ1-5; a weak D match, TRBD1 (6 bases). The CDR3 covers 16 residues. CDR1 is MNHEY, CDR2 SMNVEV, per germline (reference sequence). Trimming took 6 bases from V and 3 from J, leaving 18 bases between them. CDR3 in DNA: TGTGCCAGCAGACCGGCAACTGGGGGGGCCAATCAGCCCCAGCATTTT. It encodes CASRPATGGANQPQHF.

The chain combines TRBV4-2 with TRBJ2-7; D gene uncertain. With 4 bases removed from V and 5 bases from J, the gap between germline ends came to 15 bases. This CDR3 has 14 residues. Germline V CDR1 and CDR2: LGHNA, YNFKEQ. CDR3: CASSPTAVPHEQYF. The DNA of the CDR3 is TGTGCCAGCAGCCCCACCGCCGTTCCCCACGAGCAGTACTTC.

This sequence joins TRBV15 and TRBJ2-7; the D is unclear. V was pared by 6 bases and J by 0 bases, with 3 bases between. The CDR3 sequence is 11 residues long. Per germline, CDR1 LNHNV and CDR2 YYDKDF (reference sequence). The CDR3 here is CATRSSYEQYF. In DNA form, the CDR3 reads TGTGCCACCAGGAGCTCCTACGAGCAGTACTTC. The variable domain in full, with the rest retrieved from reference TRBV15 and TRBJ2-7, is DAMVIQNPRYQVTQFGKPVTLSCSQTLNHNVMYWYQQKSSQAPKLLFHYYDKDFNNEADTPDNFQSRRPNTSFCFLDIRSPGLGDTAMYLCATRSSYEQYFGPGTRLTVT.

V is TRBV29-1 and J is TRBJ2-7; TRBD2 might be the D (5 bases). Trimming removed 4 bases from V and 5 bases from J, with 12 bases in between. Germline V gene sequence: CDR1 SQVTM, CDR2 ANQGSEA. The CDR3 is 12 amino acids. CDR3 amino acids: CSVGEGLDEQYF. The CDR3 DNA is TGCAGCGTTGGAGAGGGTCTCGACGAGCAGTACTTC.

The J gene is TRBJ1-1, the V gene TRBV5-6; D remains ambiguous. Germline CDR1 is SGHDT and CDR2 is YYEEEE. Trimming cost V 1 base and J 0 bases, with 13 bases left between them. CDR3 length: 16 residues. CDR3 in DNA: TGTGCCAGCAGCTTGATTGGGCGCCGGCTGAACACTGAAGCTTTCTTT. Translating gives CASSLIGRRLNTEAFF.

This chain uses TRBV25-1 with TRBJ2-5; 8 positions agree with TRBD2. This CDR3 is built from 15 residues. Germline V gene sequence: CDR1 MGHDK, CDR2 SYGVNS. After removal of 6 bases from V and 5 bases from J, the junction contained 11 bases not matched to a gene. CDR3 amino acids: CASSWASGLVETQYF. The CDR3 DNA is TGTGCCAGCAGCTGGGCTAGCGGGCTCGTTGAGACCCAGTACTTC.

V is TRBV27 and J is TRBJ2-7; D may match TRBD1 or TRBD2 (5 bases each). CDR1 and CDR2 from the germline V gene are MNHEY and SMNVEV (reference sequence). There are 16 residues in the CDR3. V was cut by 5 bases and J by 2 bases, with 19 bases left in between. CDR3 nucleotide sequence: TGTGCCAGCAGTCCTCCCCGTGAGGGGCGCACCTACGAGCAGTACTTC. This translates into CASSPPREGRTYEQYF.

The gene calls are TRBV7-9 and TRBJ2-7, with a possible D match to TRBD2 (6 bases). Germline CDR1 is SEHNR and CDR2 is FQNEAQ (reference sequence). The CDR3 consists of 14 residues. The V end was cut by 5 bases, the J end by 6 bases, with 17 bases between. For the CDR3, the DNA is TGTGCCAGCAGCGCGCAGGGTAGCGGAGCCGAGCAGTACTTC. It yields the protein CASSAQGSGAEQYF.

The chain is built from TRBV27 and TRBJ2-7; 12 positions match TRBD1. Losses at the gene ends were 5 bases for V and 4 bases for J; bases not matched to a gene: 12. Looked up from germline, CDR1 is MNHEY and CDR2 is SMNVEV (reference sequence). The CDR3 totals 17 residues. The CDR3, as DNA: TGTGCCAGCAGTCCGGGACAGGGGGCAAAGTCCATTTACGAGCAGTACTTC. This translates into CASSPGQGAKSIYEQYF.

The chain carries TRBV11-3 and TRBJ2-7; TRBD1 matches 7 bases. V lost 5 bases to trimming and J lost 2 bases; unmatched junction nucleotides: 9. The germline CDR1 and CDR2 sequences are SGHNT and YENEEA. The CDR3 runs to 15 residues. The CDR3 nucleotides read TGTGCCAGCAGCCCTGGACGACAGGGTGCCTACGAGCAGTACTTC. Translation gives CASSPGRQGAYEQYF.

The chain has TRBV10-3 and TRBJ2-1; possible D gene TRBD2, 6 bases. Germline V CDR1 and CDR2: ENHRY, SYGVKD. V was cut by 5 bases and J by 5 bases, with 19 bases left in between. CDR3 length equals 16 residues. CDR3 sequence: CAISTSPGTIDNEQFF. The CDR3 DNA reads as TGTGCCATCAGTACTAGCCCAGGGACGATTGACAATGAGCAGTTCTTC.

The chain combines TRBV27 with TRBJ2-5; unclear D gene. Per germline, CDR1 MNHEY and CDR2 SMNVEV (reference sequence). This CDR3 has 12 amino acids. Trimming took off 6 bases at V and 3 bases at J, with 8 bases between the two ends. In nucleotides, the CDR3 is TGTGCCAGCAGCCTACCCGAAGAGACCCAGTACTTC. Amino acids: CASSLPEETQYF.